This section outlines one T cell receptor (beta chain) sequence together with its context. Its antigen remains unknown. This sample is part of a study of T cell responses to AZD1222 COVID-19 vaccine. Whole-study results and caveats: When two AZD1222 doses had been given, Spike-specific TCR breadth and depth rose.

This CDR3 is built from 18 residues. Germline-derived CDR1 and CDR2 are MNHEY and SVGEGT. The V end lost 2 bases, the J end lost 3 bases, and 20 bases lay between the germline ends. Measured with immunoSEQ multiplex PCR; TCRdb has only the in-frame clones, and not every one. The table records more than 90,000 clones, roughly 83% of them present only once. The source of this sequence is an adult who received the AZD1222 COVID-19 vaccine. The sequences come from peripheral blood, collected 28 days after the second AZD1222 dose. V is TRBV6-2 or TRBV6-3 and J is TRBJ1-5; D gene ambiguous. The CDR3 DNA follows: TGTGCCAGCAGTTACGGTATGAGGGCGAGATTATTCAATCAGCCCCAGCATTTT. It specifies CASSYGMRARLFNQPQHF.